Presented here are 25 T cell receptor beta chains from one specimen sequenced in a study of CD8 T cells in Susac syndrome (dated by TCRdb to between 2019 and 2020). Libraries were constructed by the immunoSEQ multiplex PCR assay. RNA was extracted with the RNeasy kit and about 0.45 to 1 ug was reverse transcribed using random hexamers. TCRdb itself trimmed the public reads at Q25 with fastp, ran MiXCR and retained productive beta chains. For every CDR3 protein sequence, its rows merge into one entry that carries the most common genes and DNA. This sample has some 97,000 distinct CDR3 sequences in its table, and about 95% of those were observed once. 0.3% of the sample lies in the top ten. Sequenced input: CD8+ T cells from PBMCs. Receptors originate from a human donor with Susac syndrome.

V and J are TRBV5-1 and TRBJ2-3; tentative D call: TRBD2 (6 bases). V was pared by 4 bases and J by 5 bases, with 14 bases between. CDR1 SGHRS and CDR2 YFSETQ come from the germline V gene. This CDR3 has 14 amino acids. The CDR3 DNA sequence: TGCGCCAGCAGCGGGGACTTAATCCAAGATACGCAGTATTTT. Amino acids: CASSGDLIQDTQYF. Full variable domain (rest looked up from reference TRBV5-1 and TRBJ2-3): KAGVTQTPRYLIKTRGQQVTLSCSPISGHRSVSWYQQTPGQGLQFLFEYFSETQRNKGNFPGRFSGRQFSNSRSEMNVSTLELGDSALYLCASSGDLIQDTQYFGPGTRLTVL.

This chain joins TRBV28 and TRBJ2-1; no reliable D call. Germline V lookup: CDR1 MDHEN, CDR2 SYDVKM. The V end was cut by 3 bases, the J end by 10 bases, with 4 bases between. This CDR3 is built from 10 residues. CDR3: CASSLTEQFF. The CDR3 nucleotides are TGTGCCAGCAGTTTGACGGAGCAGTTCTTC.

The rearrangement joins TRBV5-4 to TRBJ1-2; D perhaps matches TRBD1 (5 bases). Trimming pared 0 bases from V and 3 bases from J, leaving 15 bases between. The CDR3 has 16 amino acids. Germline V gene lookup returns CDR1 SGHNT and CDR2 YYREEE (reference sequence). For the CDR3, the DNA is TGTGCCAGCAGCTTGGACGCCGCAGGGAGGCACTATGGCTACACCTTC. Its protein product is CASSLDAAGRHYGYTF.

The V gene is TRBV27, the J gene TRBJ2-6; no clear D. V lost 3 bases and J 0 bases, leaving 9 bases between the germline ends. This CDR3 is built from 16 residues. Germline values: CDR1 MNHEY, CDR2 SMNVEV (reference sequence). The CDR3 coding sequence is TGTGCCAGCAGTTTTACCCCCTACTCTGGGGCCAACGTCCTGACTTTC. Protein sequence: CASSFTPYSGANVLTF.

V usage is TRBV29-1 and J usage is TRBJ1-1, with no clear D. The length of the CDR3 is 12 residues. V was cut by 5 bases and J by 1 base, with 8 bases left in between. Germline assignment: CDR1 SQVTM and CDR2 ANQGSEA. The CDR3 region is CSVLNTNTEAFF. For the CDR3, the DNA is TGCAGCGTTCTTAACACGAACACTGAAGCTTTCTTT.

The chain employs TRBV19 and TRBJ2-3; either TRBD1 or TRBD2 may fit D (5 bases each). CDR1 and CDR2 from the germline V gene are LNHDA and SQIVND (reference sequence). Trimming took off 0 bases at V and 5 bases at J, with 12 bases between the two ends. CDR3 length equals 15 residues. CDR3 residues: CASSIDRRDGDTQYF. The DNA of the CDR3 is TGTGCCAGTAGTATAGATCGCCGGGACGGAGATACGCAGTATTTT.

This sequence joins TRBV11-1 and TRBJ1-1; unclear D gene. The CDR3 is 14 residues long. The V gene lost 6 bases and the J gene lost 6 bases, with 17 bases spanning the gap. CDR1 is SGHAT and CDR2 is FQDESV in the germline V gene (reference sequence). The chain's CDR3 is CASRPTKGNPEAFF. CDR3 coding DNA: TGTGCCAGCAGACCTACAAAAGGTAACCCTGAAGCTTTCTTT.

In its sample, this clonotype was seen once. The V and J genes are TRBV29-1 and TRBJ2-1, with no clear D. Germline V gives CDR1 SQVTM, CDR2 ANQGSEA. V lost 5 bases and J 5 bases, leaving 7 bases between the germline ends. CDR3 size: 11 residues. CDR3 region: CSVKRNNEQFF. The DNA of the CDR3 is TGCAGCGTTAAGCGTAACAATGAGCAGTTCTTC.

The CDR3 DNA sequence: TGTGCCACCAGCCTAGATTCGAGGGCTTATGGCTACACCTTC. This encodes CATSLDSRAYGYTF. The V call is TRBV15, the J call TRBJ1-2, with D unresolved. Germline CDR1 is LNHNV and CDR2 is YYDKDF (reference sequence). The CDR3 consists of 14 residues. Deletions cut 5 bases from V and 5 bases from J, with 15 bases between.

This chain links TRBV7-9 with TRBJ2-5; D ambiguous. Between the trimmed V and J ends, which lost 0 bases and 5 bases, there was a span of 10 bases. Germline-derived CDR1 and CDR2 are SEHNR and FQNEAQ (reference sequence). This CDR3 has 14 residues. The CDR3 region is CASSLAQRVETQYF. As DNA, the CDR3 is TGTGCCAGCAGCTTAGCGCAAAGGGTGGAGACCCAGTACTTC.

The V call is TRBV5-4, the J call TRBJ2-5; a weak D match, TRBD1 (5 bases). The CDR3 consists of 13 residues. Germline loops: CDR1 SGHNT, CDR2 YYREEE (reference sequence). With 4 bases removed from V and 2 bases from J, the gap between germline ends came to 9 bases. CDR3 amino acids: CASSDSTQETQYF. In DNA, the CDR3 is TGTGCCAGCAGCGACAGCACTCAAGAGACCCAGTACTTC.

V usage is TRBV12-3 or TRBV12-4 and J usage is TRBJ1-5; 7 bases are shared with TRBD1. The length of the CDR3 is 16 residues. V shed 4 bases and J 4 bases; nucleotides not matched to a gene: 10. Here the CDR3 DNA reads TGTGCCAGCAGTTCACAGGGGAAGGCCTCTAATCAGCCCCAGCATTTT. Amino acid sequence: CASSSQGKASNQPQHF.

The CDR3 DNA follows: TGCCTGGCGGGTTGGGAAGAGACCCAGTACTTC. Protein: CLAGWEETQYF. This sequence joins TRBV29-1 and TRBJ2-5; TRBD2 is a possible D gene (5 bases). CDR1 and CDR2 from the germline V gene are SQVTM and ANQGSEA. CDR3 length: 11 residues.

The rearrangement links TRBV20-1 to TRBJ2-2; D unclear. From germline, CDR1 is DFQATT and CDR2 SNEGSKA (reference sequence). Trimming removed 0 bases at V and 3 bases at J, with 11 bases between. This CDR3 comprises 15 residues. DNA for the CDR3: TGCAGTGCTAGAGACTTTGGTCTGGACACCGGGGAGCTGTTTTTT. It encodes CSARDFGLDTGELFF.

J is TRBJ2-1 and V is TRBV11-2; D not resolved. The CDR3 contains 15 residues. Germline V lookup: CDR1 SGHAT, CDR2 FQNNGV. V dropped 5 bases and J dropped 0 bases, with 11 bases sitting between them. The CDR3 nucleotides are TGTGCCAGCAGCCCAACCCCGGACTCCTACAATGAGCAGTTCTTC. It yields the protein CASSPTPDSYNEQFF.

The V call is TRBV12-3 or TRBV12-4, the J call TRBJ1-2; 10 bases are shared with TRBD1. Trimming removed 5 bases from V and 4 bases from J; junction bases left unmatched: 7. The CDR3 contains 15 residues. The CDR3 bases are TGTGCCAGCAGTCCGGGACAGGGGAGCCTCTATGGCTACACCTTC. Translated: CASSPGQGSLYGYTF.

This clonotype was seen a few times. J is TRBJ1-1 and V is TRBV5-1; no definite D call. V gave up 3 bases and J gave up 1 base, with 10 bases separating them. The CDR3 is 14 amino acids. CDR1 is SGHRS and CDR2 is YFSETQ in the germline V gene. The CDR3 region has the DNA TGCGCCAGCAGCTCAACCGGGCCGAACACTGAAGCTTTCTTT. Translation gives CASSSTGPNTEAFF.

This sequence joins TRBV20-1 and TRBJ1-2, with D perhaps TRBD1 (6 bases). The V end was cut by 6 bases, the J end by 2 bases, with 13 bases between. Germline-derived CDR1 and CDR2 are DFQATT and SNEGSKA (reference sequence). The length of the CDR3 is 13 residues. The CDR3 region is CSAEIDRNYGYTF. In DNA, the CDR3 is TGCAGTGCGGAGATCGACAGGAACTATGGCTACACCTTC.

This rearrangement joins TRBV6-6 to TRBJ2-1; 7 bases align to TRBD1. Germline V CDR1 and CDR2: MNHNY, SVGAGI (reference sequence). J gave up 6 bases and V 8 bases, and 10 bases lay outside the gene matches. This CDR3 is 14 amino acids long. CDR3 bases: TGTGCCAGCGGCACCTCCGGGACAGTCAATGAGCAGTTCTTC. This gives the protein CASGTSGTVNEQFF.

V gene TRBV6-5 combines with J gene TRBJ1-5; TRBD1 matches at 7 bases. V lost 5 bases, J lost 3 bases, and 4 bases stayed unmatched. The CDR3 has 14 residues. From germline, CDR1 is MNHEY and CDR2 SVGAGI. The CDR3: CASSQTGPNQPQHF. CDR3 bases: TGTGCCAGCAGTCAGACAGGGCCCAATCAGCCCCAGCATTTT.

The chain is built from TRBV2 and TRBJ1-1; D unresolved. CDR1 and CDR2 from the germline V gene are SNHLY and FYNNEI. V was trimmed by 8 bases and J by 1 base, leaving 17 bases between them. The CDR3 is made up of 15 amino acids. The CDR3 protein is CASPEGSERNTEAFF. The CDR3 coding sequence is TGTGCCAGCCCAGAAGGGTCCGAGAGGAACACTGAAGCTTTCTTT.

The chain carries TRBV5-4 and TRBJ1-6, with 9 positions matching TRBD1. Germline values: CDR1 SGHNT, CDR2 YYREEE (reference sequence). The length of the CDR3 is 14 residues. V dropped 4 bases and J dropped 9; count of bases not matched to a gene: 5. CDR3 nucleotides: TGTGCCAGCAGCGGGGGGGACAGGGTTTCACCCCTCCACTTT. Encoded protein: CASSGGDRVSPLHF.

The chain uses TRBV20-1 and TRBJ2-5; D is undetermined. CDR1 is DFQATT, CDR2 SNEGSKA, per germline (reference sequence). This CDR3 has 14 residues. Trimming removed 3 bases from V and 2 bases from J, with 13 bases in between. The CDR3 bases are TGCAGTGCTAGCTTGCCCTCGGAACAAGAGACCCAGTACTTC. Its translation: CSASLPSEQETQYF.

V and J are TRBV15 and TRBJ2-3, with 7 bases fitting TRBD1. CDR3 size: 15 residues. V trimming: 0 bases; J trimming: 3 bases; junction bases outside the gene matches: 3. CDR1 and CDR2 from the germline V gene are LNHNV and YYDKDF (reference sequence). CDR3 sequence: CATSREDRLTDTQYF. The DNA of the CDR3 is TGTGCCACCAGCAGAGAGGACAGGCTTACAGATACGCAGTATTTT.

The V gene is TRBV25-1, the J gene TRBJ2-7; TRBD2 is a possible D gene (6 bases). CDR3 length equals 13 residues. Per the germline V gene, CDR1 is MGHDK and CDR2 is SYGVNS. The V and J ends lost 7 bases and 5 bases respectively, with 15 bases between them. For the CDR3, the DNA is TGTGCCAGCATCTCTGCAGGGAGGCACGAGCAGTACTTC. Translated: CASISAGRHEQYF.